The rows below give T cell receptor beta chains drawn from one sample of a study of T cells in Graves' hyperthyroidism and ophthalmopathy. One entry per CDR3 protein results from TCRdb running MiXCR on the multiplex PCR reads. This table holds about 530,000 distinct CDR3 sequences, 17% found once. The sequencing sample was made of blood. Receptor source: a woman aged 18 to 35 with Graves' ophthalmopathy. CDR3s include the opening cysteine and the closing phenylalanine or tryptophan. D genes are given only for firm matches. Rows give clone size only sometimes, using once, few, many, or a class for an expanded clone.

abundance: few; j_gene: TRBJ2-3; v_gene: TRBV7-9; d_gene: TRBD1; CDR3aa: CASSYRTGGSDTQYF; CDR3nt: TGTGCCAGCAGCTACAGGACAGGGGGTTCAGATACGCAGTATTTT
abundance: -; j_gene: TRBJ2-3; v_gene: TRBV20-1; d_gene: -; CDR3aa: CSARLGGGAGPQYF; CDR3nt: TGCAGTGCTAGATTAGGCGGGGGCGCGGGTCCGCAGTATTTT
abundance: -; j_gene: TRBJ2-6; v_gene: TRBV19; d_gene: -; CDR3aa: CASTEGTWGANVLTF; CDR3nt: TGTGCCAGTACCGAGGGGACGTGGGGGGCCAACGTCCTGACTTTC
abundance: few; j_gene: TRBJ1-1; v_gene: TRBV5-1; d_gene: -; CDR3aa: CASSHRDGTEAFF; CDR3nt: TGCGCCAGCAGTCACAGGGATGGGACTGAAGCTTTCTTT
abundance: many; j_gene: TRBJ2-3; v_gene: TRBV4-3; d_gene: -; CDR3aa: CASSQDSTDTQYF; CDR3nt: TGCGCCAGCAGCCAAGACAGCACAGATACGCAGTATTTT
abundance: few; j_gene: TRBJ2-1; v_gene: TRBV20-1; d_gene: -; CDR3aa: CSAPSGEAANEQFF; CDR3nt: TGCAGTGCTCCATCAGGGGAGGCGGCCAATGAGCAGTTCTTC
abundance: few; j_gene: TRBJ2-7; v_gene: TRBV29-1; d_gene: TRBD2; CDR3aa: CSVKSGRKEQYF; CDR3nt: TGCAGCGTTAAAAGCGGGAGAAAGGAGCAGTACTTC
abundance: many; j_gene: TRBJ2-3; v_gene: TRBV27; d_gene: TRBD2; CDR3aa: CASSLIGGASDTQYF; CDR3nt: TGTGCCAGCAGTTTAATCGGGGGGGCATCAGATACGCAGTATTTT
abundance: few; j_gene: TRBJ2-1; v_gene: TRBV5-1; d_gene: -; CDR3aa: CASSLSRASVSYNEQFF; CDR3nt: TGCGCCAGCAGCTTGTCCCGGGCCTCCGTGTCCTACAATGAGCAGTTCTTC
abundance: -; j_gene: TRBJ1-1; v_gene: TRBV4-1; d_gene: -; CDR3aa: CASSPAGTEAFF; CDR3nt: TGCGCCAGCAGCCCCGCAGGCACTGAAGCTTTCTTT
abundance: many; j_gene: TRBJ1-1; v_gene: TRBV7-9; d_gene: -; CDR3aa: CASSLKADHTEAFF; CDR3nt: TGTGCCAGCAGCTTAAAGGCAGACCACACTGAAGCTTTCTTT
abundance: many; j_gene: TRBJ1-2; v_gene: TRBV5-5; d_gene: -; CDR3aa: CASSLPGGYTF; CDR3nt: TGTGCCAGCAGCCTGCCGGGGGGCTACACCTTC
abundance: -; j_gene: TRBJ1-1; v_gene: TRBV30; d_gene: -; CDR3aa: CAWSTRPFEAFF; CDR3nt: TGTGCCTGGAGTACCCGGCCGTTTGAAGCTTTCTTT
abundance: -; j_gene: TRBJ2-3; v_gene: TRBV19; d_gene: TRBD1; CDR3aa: CASSDLPGQNTDTQYF; CDR3nt: TGTGCCAGTAGTGATCTCCCGGGACAGAACACAGATACGCAGTATTTT
abundance: many; j_gene: TRBJ2-7; v_gene: TRBV28; d_gene: -; CDR3aa: CASSSPLSYEQYF; CDR3nt: TGTGCCAGCAGCTCGCCACTCTCCTACGAGCAGTACTTC
abundance: -; j_gene: TRBJ2-3; v_gene: TRBV15; d_gene: -; CDR3aa: CATSREGGGVLSDTQYF; CDR3nt: TGTGCCACCAGCAGAGAAGGGGGGGGAGTCCTCTCAGATACGCAGTATTTT
abundance: -; j_gene: TRBJ2-5; v_gene: TRBV9; d_gene: TRBD2; CDR3aa: CASSVGGRGASYF; CDR3nt: TGTGCCAGCAGCGTAGGGGGGCGGGGGGCCTCGTACTTC
abundance: few; j_gene: TRBJ2-1; v_gene: TRBV5-6; d_gene: TRBD1; CDR3aa: CASSALGQGPYNEQFF; CDR3nt: TGTGCCAGCAGCGCACTCGGACAGGGACCGTACAATGAGCAGTTCTTC